Sequencing of this TCR beta chain was carried out in a study of blood T cell repertoires in COVID-19 (dated by TCRdb to the early 2020s). Background for the entire study: Collaborator samples came from the United States, Italy and Spain and covered acute and convalescent phases of COVID-19. The prospective study material was composed of cDNA or gDNA derived from T cells, B-cell-depleted T cells, or PBMCs. Subjects who had been exposed to COVID-19, were actively infected with it, or had recovered from it provided the deeply sampled blood TCRbeta repertoires that made up the dataset. The repertoires were released in a freely available public database intended as a resource for research on the immune response to SARS-CoV-2. Samples came from the ongoing ImmuneRACE study (first 160 participants) plus 1,254 subjects from 6 global collaborators. A de-identified subject ID, COVID-19 status, age in years and sex were almost always included in the sample metadata. Where available, HLA class I and class II types were taken from metadata supplied by the sample provider and were not determined by assay-based typing. Beyond this particular receptor, the publication reports: The quantity of clinical and demographic metadata differed by source and by participant and was supplied without curation.

CDR1 and CDR2 are drawn from the germline V gene: KGHSH, LQKENI. The CDR3 contains 16 residues, cysteine and phenylalanine counted. Of the read, only the CDR3 DNA is kept; its 48 bases are in frame from base 1. V ends up 6 bases short and J 7 bases short, with an unmatched junction base count of 12. Samples from volunteer blood donors who had recovered from COVID-19 were contributed by a second Seattle source. Collaborating institutions collected whole blood in K2EDTA tubes following their own protocols. For TCRbeta analysis, collaborator samples were shipped as frozen whole blood, as isolated PBMCs, or as DNA extracted from either sample type. TCRbeta CDR3 regions were amplified from genomic DNA by means of the immunoSEQ Assay, a bias-controlled multiplex PCR. The authors processed their data as follows. The number of nucleated cells in each sample was estimated by amplification of reference gene primers within the assay. To quantify the absolute abundance of each unique TCRbeta CDR3 rearrangement, sequence reads were collapsed and filtered. For each sample, productive Simpson clonality was calculated by taking the square root of Simpson's diversity index across productive rearrangements. This immuneACCESS table, as held by TCRdb, lists in-frame sequences with V and J called but not all clones. Of the missing ones, under half trace to an unresolved V gene in checked studies; the others have no known cause. V and J calls and clone size are given by that table; D and trimming were obtained from the DNA. The table for this sample lists approximately 170,000 clones; over 80% of them were counted only once. Of the sample, over 10% falls within the top ten clones.

A remark on this clone: Its antigen remains unidentified. Base qualities were left out, and no much larger clone turns up one base away.

The sequence was obtained from a man between 65 and 85 years old who had recovered from COVID-19. Sequencing input: peripheral blood. This sequence uses TRBV18 and TRBJ2-1; 10 of the junction bases match TRBD2. The CDR3 region has the sequence CASSPRSSGSSNEQFF. The nucleotide sequence is given as TGTGCCAGCTCCCCCAGGTCTAGCGGGAGCAGTAATGAGCAGTTCTTC.